The 32 T cell receptor beta chains listed next were all sequenced from one sample in a study of control samples from healthy donors and cancer patients. Method: immunoSEQ multiplex PCR; TCRdb's copy keeps in-frame clones and lacks some. In the table there are some 160,000 clones, 90% to 95% of which are singletons. The sequenced sample was blood. The receptors were gathered from a woman aged 40 to 49 in good health.

V and J are TRBV18 and TRBJ2-7, with 8 bases aligning to TRBD2. V shed 1 base and J 0 bases; nucleotides not matched to a gene: 2. CDR1 KGHSH and CDR2 LQKENI come from the germline V gene. The CDR3 consists of 15 residues. The CDR3 DNA reads as TGTGCCAGCTCACCACTGCTAGCGGGCTCCTACGAGCAGTACTTC. Translating gives CASSPLLAGSYEQYF.

The sample holds one count of this clone. V and J are TRBV5-4 and TRBJ1-1, with D hard to call. V was clipped by 3 bases and J by 1 base, with 13 bases between them. The CDR3 has 15 amino acids. CDR1 and CDR2 from the germline V gene are SGHNT and YYREEE (reference sequence). The CDR3, as DNA: TGTGCCAGCAGCTCGACGGATGAAGGGAACACTGAAGCTTTCTTT. Translated, it gives CASSSTDEGNTEAFF.

This rearrangement joins TRBV6-6 to TRBJ1-5; the D gene is possibly TRBD1 (5 bases). The CDR3 runs to 17 residues. Trimming removed 5 bases at V and 1 base at J, with 18 bases between. Germline V gene data show CDR1 as MNHNY and CDR2 as SVGAGI (reference sequence). In nucleotides, the CDR3 is TGTGCCAGCAGTCCCCCTACCCGGGGCTCCAGCAATCAGCCCCAGCATTTT. Its translation: CASSPPTRGSSNQPQHF.

The rearrangement links TRBV19 to TRBJ1-2; a weak D match, TRBD1 (6 bases). Trimming took off 5 bases at V and 1 base at J, with 11 bases between the two ends. The CDR3 spans 14 residues. Germline lookup yields CDR1 LNHDA and CDR2 SQIVND (reference sequence). CDR3 coding DNA: TGTGCCAGTAGTGAGACAGGAAATAACTATGGCTACACCTTC. Translating it yields CASSETGNNYGYTF.

The chain recombines TRBV4-1 with TRBJ2-5; D remains ambiguous. The length of the CDR3 is 16 residues. Trimming cost V 0 bases and J 5 bases, with 16 bases left between them. The germline V gene has CDR1 MGHRA and CDR2 YSYEKL. In nucleotides, the CDR3 is TGCGCCAGCAGCCAAGATGCTTTTGGGTTTCGGGAGACCCAGTACTTC. Its translation is CASSQDAFGFRETQYF.

The chain has TRBV29-1 and TRBJ2-7, with a tentative D call TRBD1 (6 bases). Trimming took off 7 bases at V and 2 bases at J, with 12 bases between the two ends. CDR1 SQVTM and CDR2 ANQGSEA come from the germline V gene. This CDR3 is 12 amino acids long. In DNA form, the CDR3 reads TGCAGCGCCGGGACACAAGCCTACGAGCAGTACTTC. Protein product: CSAGTQAYEQYF.

The chain recombines TRBV11-2 with TRBJ1-1, with D perhaps matching TRBD1 (5 bases). Germline V lookup: CDR1 SGHAT, CDR2 FQNNGV. The CDR3 length is 14 residues. The germline V and J ends were trimmed by 1 base and 6 bases, with 12 bases remaining between them. The CDR3 sequence is CASSLAWGGAEAFF. CDR3 sequence (DNA): TGTGCCAGCAGCTTAGCCTGGGGGGGGGCTGAAGCTTTCTTT.

The CDR3 region has the DNA TGTGCCAGCAGCGACAGGGGGGTTCGTGAAAAACTGTTTTTT. Its translation is CASSDRGVREKLFF. The chain links TRBV6-5 to TRBJ1-4, with 9 bases that match TRBD1. This CDR3 region has 14 residues. With 6 bases clipped from V and 7 bases from J, the junction kept 6 bases outside the gene matches. The germline CDR1 and CDR2 sequences are MNHEY and SVGAGI.

This chain links TRBV5-5 with TRBJ2-6, with D perhaps being TRBD1 or TRBD2 (5 bases each). Germline V gene data show CDR1 as SGHKS and CDR2 as YYEKEE (reference sequence). Trimming stripped 2 bases from V and 4 bases from J, with 10 bases between. The length of the CDR3 is 15 residues. The CDR3 spells CASSLSGTGANVLTF. CDR3 sequence (DNA): TGTGCCAGCAGCTTATCGGGGACCGGGGCCAACGTCCTGACTTTC.

This rearrangement joins TRBV12-3 or TRBV12-4 to TRBJ1-1; 7 bases are a match to TRBD1. V trimming: 1 base; J trimming: 11 bases; junction bases outside the gene matches: 7. This CDR3 comprises 13 residues. CDR3 residues: CASSLVTGRRAFF. Here the CDR3 DNA reads TGTGCCAGCAGTTTAGTGACAGGGCGGAGGGCTTTCTTT.

The chain links TRBV24-1 to TRBJ1-1; TRBD1 matches at 9 bases. Trimming cost V 4 bases and J 1 base; bases outside gene matches: 3. This CDR3 region has 15 residues. Germline V CDR1 and CDR2: KGHDR, SFDVKD. CDR3 coding DNA: TGTGCCACCAGTGAGTTGGGACAGGGGAACACTGAAGCTTTCTTT. It encodes CATSELGQGNTEAFF.

The chain uses TRBV6-5 and TRBJ1-4; perhaps TRBD1 as D (5 bases). The germline V gene encodes CDR1 MNHEY and CDR2 SVGAGI. Trimming left V 10 bases short and J 8 bases short, with 17 bases between. This CDR3 is built from 13 residues. In DNA form, the CDR3 reads TGTGCCACTGGAAGAAGGGAGGGGGAAAAACTGTTTTTT. This translates into CATGRREGEKLFF.

V usage is TRBV9 and J usage is TRBJ1-2; 8 bases fit TRBD1. From germline, CDR1 is SGDLS and CDR2 YYNGEE. V shed 3 bases and J 4 bases; nucleotides not matched to a gene: 11. The CDR3 has 16 amino acids. CDR3 nucleotide sequence: TGTGCCAGCAGCGCGAGTGAAACAGGGGGAGGCTATGGCTACACCTTC. Protein: CASSASETGGGYGYTF.

V usage is TRBV5-1 and J usage is TRBJ1-1; D perhaps matches TRBD1 (6 bases). Germline V gene lookup returns CDR1 SGHRS and CDR2 YFSETQ. The CDR3 spans 18 residues. The ends were cut back, 0 bases at V and 3 bases at J, with 21 bases in the middle. In DNA form, the CDR3 reads TGCGCCAGCAGCTTGGCTCCGGCCTTACAGGGAGTGGACACTGAAGCTTTCTTT. Amino acid sequence: CASSLAPALQGVDTEAFF.

The rearrangement links TRBV5-4 to TRBJ2-5; D not certain. Trimming shortened V by 0 bases and J by 2 bases, and 11 bases separated the two germline ends. Germline V CDR1 and CDR2: SGHNT, YYREEE (reference sequence). This CDR3 contains 15 residues. CDR3 in DNA: TGTGCCAGCAGCTTGGGGGGTTCGCTGCAAGAGACCCAGTACTTC. Residues: CASSLGGSLQETQYF.

The chain employs TRBV6-1 and TRBJ1-1; maybe TRBD1 (6 bases). V was shortened by 2 bases and J by 0 bases, with 7 bases between the two germline ends. CDR1 and CDR2 (germline): MNHNS, SASEGT. CDR3 length equals 14 residues. CDR3 amino acids: CASSEQGMNTEAFF. CDR3 coding DNA: TGTGCCAGCAGTGAACAGGGGATGAACACTGAAGCTTTCTTT.

V usage is TRBV11-3 and J usage is TRBJ2-1, with TRBD2 matching 16 bases. J was trimmed by 1 base and V by 5 bases; bases with no gene match: 5. Germline values: CDR1 SGHNT, CDR2 YENEEA. The CDR3 covers 18 residues. The CDR3 protein is CASSEGLAGGPSYNEQFF. CDR3 DNA: TGTGCCAGCAGCGAGGGACTAGCGGGAGGGCCGTCCTACAATGAGCAGTTCTTC.

This rearrangement joins TRBV7-9 to TRBJ1-2, with 11 bases aligning to TRBD1. V gave up 0 bases and J gave up 2 bases; unmatched junction bases: 8. CDR3 length equals 18 residues. Per the germline V gene, CDR1 is SEHNR and CDR2 is FQNEAQ (reference sequence). The CDR3 sequence is CASSLARDRGEWNYGYTF. CDR3 sequence (DNA): TGTGCCAGCAGCTTAGCCCGGGACAGGGGGGAGTGGAACTATGGCTACACCTTC.

The gene calls are TRBV19 and TRBJ1-1; 7 bases match TRBD1. V shed 5 bases, J shed 0 bases, and the junction held 6 bases outside the gene matches. The CDR3 contains 15 residues. The germline CDR1 and CDR2 sequences are LNHDA and SQIVND (reference sequence). The CDR3 DNA sequence: TGTGCCAGTAGTTTTGGGACAGAGATGAACACTGAAGCTTTCTTT. Its translation is CASSFGTEMNTEAFF.

V usage is TRBV10-3 and J usage is TRBJ1-2; 9 bases agree with TRBD1. V was pared by 0 bases and J by 5 bases, with 10 bases of the junction left unmatched. In germline, CDR1 is ENHRY, CDR2 SYGVKD. The length of the CDR3 is 17 residues. The CDR3 DNA is TGTGCCATCAGTGAGTCCCGACCGGGACAGGGCGCTTATGGCTACACCTTC. Amino acids: CAISESRPGQGAYGYTF.

The chain joins TRBV12-3 or TRBV12-4 to TRBJ1-3, with D unresolved. The length of the CDR3 is 13 residues. V was clipped by 0 bases and J by 2 bases, with 2 bases between them. CDR3 sequence: CASSLATGNTIYF. CDR3 coding DNA: TGTGCCAGCAGTTTAGCAACTGGAAACACCATATATTTT.

J is TRBJ1-3 and V is TRBV29-1; 10 bases match TRBD1. CDR3 length: 18 residues. Germline V gives CDR1 SQVTM, CDR2 ANQGSEA. V lost 7 bases to trimming and J lost 2 bases; unmatched junction nucleotides: 17. The CDR3 region is CSATRTGGWDVAGNTIYF. The CDR3 DNA is TGCAGCGCCACGCGGACAGGGGGTTGGGACGTAGCTGGAAACACCATATATTTT.

The chain combines TRBV5-4 with TRBJ1-2; 10 bases align to TRBD1. Germline V gene data show CDR1 as SGHNT and CDR2 as YYREEE (reference sequence). Germline trimming cut 4 bases from V and 0 bases from J; bases unmatched to any gene: 3. The CDR3 length is 15 residues. This CDR3 is CASSTGTGANYGYTF. CDR3 nucleotide sequence: TGTGCCAGCAGCACCGGGACAGGGGCTAACTATGGCTACACCTTC. Full variable domain (rest looked up from reference TRBV5-4 and TRBJ1-2): ETGVTQSPTHLIKTRGQQVTLRCSSQSGHNTVSWYQQALGQGPQFIFQYYREEENGRGNFPPRFSGLQFPNYSSELNVNALELDDSALYLCASSTGTGANYGYTFGSGTRLTVV.

The chain employs TRBV30 and TRBJ1-2; perhaps TRBD1 as D (6 bases). CDR1 is GTSNPN and CDR2 is SVGIG in the germline V gene (reference sequence). This CDR3 region has 13 residues. Trimming shortened V by 4 bases and J by 5 bases, and 14 bases separated the two germline ends. The CDR3 DNA is TGTGCCTGGACTTTGACAGGCTCATATGGCTACACCTTC. It specifies CAWTLTGSYGYTF.

V usage is TRBV18 and J usage is TRBJ2-5, with D hard to call. The CDR3 is 11 amino acids. In germline, CDR1 is KGHSH, CDR2 LQKENI. Trimming took 5 bases from V and 1 from J, leaving 2 bases between them. The CDR3 protein is CASSSQETQYF. The CDR3 DNA is TGTGCCAGCTCATCCCAAGAGACCCAGTACTTC.

The chain recombines TRBV5-1 with TRBJ1-2; perhaps TRBD1 as D (6 bases). Germline CDR1 SGHRS, CDR2 YFSETQ. The CDR3 runs to 14 residues. V was shortened by 0 bases and J by 6 bases, with 12 bases between the two germline ends. DNA of the CDR3: TGCGCCAGCAGCTTGGGCGGACAGCTTCATGGCTACACCTTC. It encodes CASSLGGQLHGYTF.

The J gene is TRBJ1-6, the V gene TRBV6-5; D not certain. The CDR3 totals 12 residues. The V gene's germline CDR1 is MNHEY and CDR2 SVGAGI. Trimming shortened V by 6 bases and J by 5 bases, and 5 bases separated the two germline ends. The CDR3: CASSLNNSPLHF. The CDR3 DNA is TGTGCCAGCAGCTTAAATAATTCACCCCTCCACTTT.

The chain has TRBV9 and TRBJ2-1; D could derive from TRBD1 or TRBD2 (5 bases each). The CDR3 loop spans 15 amino acids. V was pared by 3 bases and J by 2 bases, with 12 bases between. Germline V CDR1 and CDR2: SGDLS, YYNGEE. The CDR3 coding sequence is TGTGCCAGCAGCGCACTCGAGGGGACCTACAATGAGCAGTTCTTC. This translates into CASSALEGTYNEQFF.

The gene calls are TRBV7-9 and TRBJ2-7, with 10 bases lining up with TRBD1. This CDR3 spans 15 amino acids. Per the germline V gene, CDR1 is SEHNR and CDR2 is FQNEAQ (reference sequence). J was trimmed by 3 bases and V by 2 bases; bases with no gene match: 4. The CDR3 DNA reads as TGTGCCAGCAGCTTACCCCGGGACAGGGGCTACGAGCAGTACTTC. This gives the protein CASSLPRDRGYEQYF.

The chain is built from TRBV6-5 and TRBJ1-4; D gene unclear. V lost 9 bases, J lost 0 bases, and 8 bases lay in between. Germline V gives CDR1 MNHEY, CDR2 SVGAGI. The CDR3 contains 13 residues. CDR3 residues: CASKRPTNEKLFF. CDR3 bases: TGTGCCAGTAAAAGGCCAACTAATGAAAAACTGTTTTTT.

V is TRBV2 and J is TRBJ1-2; D unresolved. This CDR3 is 11 amino acids long. Trimming took off 6 bases at V and 8 bases at J, with 10 bases between the two ends. The V gene's germline CDR1 is SNHLY and CDR2 FYNNEI. CDR3 in DNA: TGTGCCAGCAGGACCGGTCGAGGCTACACCTTC. It yields the protein CASRTGRGYTF. Complete variable domain (other parts from reference TRBV2 and TRBJ1-2): EPEVTQTPSHQVTQMGQEVILRCVPISNHLYFYWYRQILGQKVEFLVSFYNNEISEKSEIFDDQFSVERPDGSNFTLKIRSTKLEDSAMYFCASRTGRGYTFGSGTRLTVV.

The chain is built from TRBV20-1 and TRBJ2-7, with a weak D call TRBD2 (5 bases). This CDR3 comprises 11 residues. Germline assignment: CDR1 DFQATT and CDR2 SNEGSKA (reference sequence). V was pared by 3 bases and J by 5 bases, with 8 bases between. The DNA of the CDR3 is TGCAGTGCTAGTTCGGGAAACGAGCAGTACTTC. Amino acid sequence: CSASSGNEQYF.